The present TCR delta chain was sequenced within a study of γδ T cells in repeated Plasmodium falciparum infection. Vgamma9/Vdelta2+ and Vdelta2-negative gammadelta T cells were flow-sorted from PBMC for bulk sequencing. TCRdb re-processed the multiplex PCR reads using CATT. This table has tens of thousands of delta-chain clones, 1.6% appearing once. On this clone itself: A read error likely explains why the TCRdb protein, taken from a much larger clone, differs from this DNA's translation at residue 4; the protein shown is translated from the DNA.

Germline V gene lookup returns CDR1 TSWWSYY and CDR2 QGS. The CDR3 is 17 amino acids. This sequence originates from a pool of human donors (malaria-infected and uninfected, not separated). Sequenced: gamma-delta T cells from blood. This chain connects TRDV1 to TRDJ1; D is unclear. TCRdb leaves out the J gene; it was filled in here by matching the DNA to germline. CDR3 loop: CALVELARGPDTDKLIF. CDR3 nucleotide sequence: TGTGCTCTTGTGGAACTCGCCAGGGGCCCGGACACCGATAAACTCATCTTT.